Below are 4 T cell receptor beta chains sequenced from a single sample in a study of OX40 agonist ivuxolimab in advanced cancers. The assay was immunoSEQ multiplex PCR, and TCRdb's table has in-frame clones only and misses some. The data hold some 30,000 clones, with 87% observed a single time. The sequencing here drew on CD4+ or CD8+ T cells sorted from blood, taken in a trial of the OX40 agonist ivuxolimab. These receptors originate from an adult with an advanced solid tumor such as melanoma, head and neck, liver or kidney cancer.

The chain has TRBV2 and TRBJ2-7, with D possibly matching TRBD1 (5 bases). The CDR3 spans 12 residues. Trimming removed 10 bases at V and 2 bases at J, with 12 bases between. Germline CDR1 is SNHLY and CDR2 is FYNNEI. CDR3 sequence reads: CATRQYTYEQYF. The CDR3 nucleotides are TGTGCCACAAGACAGTACACCTACGAGCAGTACTTC.

This clone has only one observation. The chain recombines TRBV9 with TRBJ1-5, with D unclear. The CDR3 contains 14 residues. Germline lookup yields CDR1 SGDLS and CDR2 YYNGEE. Trimming shortened V by 0 bases and J by 5 bases, and 9 bases separated the two germline ends. The CDR3 reads CASSVGGKDQPQHF. Here the CDR3 DNA reads TGTGCCAGCAGCGTAGGAGGGAAGGATCAGCCCCAGCATTTT.

The V call is TRBV5-6, the J call TRBJ1-1; D is undetermined. The germline V and J ends were trimmed by 4 bases and 4 bases, with 17 bases remaining between them. The CDR3 has 15 residues. Per the germline V gene, CDR1 is SGHDT and CDR2 is YYEEEE. Here the CDR3 DNA reads TGTGCCAGCAGCCTGCCGACCCCAAGGGCCACTGAAGCTTTCTTT. Its protein product is CASSLPTPRATEAFF.

Relative to its sample, this clone is large. The rearrangement joins TRBV28 to TRBJ2-3; D remains ambiguous. Germline-derived CDR1 and CDR2 are MDHEN and SYDVKM. The CDR3 is 10 residues long. V was cut by 5 bases and J by 5 bases, with 2 bases left in between. The CDR3, as DNA: TGTGCCAGCAGTATAGATACGCAGTATTTT. Its translation is CASSIDTQYF.